The rows below give T cell receptor beta chains drawn from one sample of a study of PD-L1 blockade in urothelial cancer. Here immunoSEQ multiplex PCR was the method, and the copy in TCRdb shows in-frame clones only, minus some. The table has around 100,000 clones, 87% seen once. Sequences were derived from PBMCs, sampled around atezolizumab (anti-PD-L1) treatment. These receptors came from a man aged 55 to 70 with urothelial cancer. Each CDR3 is given with its conserved first and last residue. The D gene is left open where the match is weak. Only some rows state a clone size, as once, few, many or a class for expanded clones.

cdr3_aa cdr3_nt cdr3_length clone_size j_call v_call d_call
CAWRGSGRAKNIQYF TGTGCCTGGAGGGGGAGCGGGAGAGCCAAAAACATTCAGTACTTC 15 - TRBJ2-4 TRBV30 TRBD2
CASSLARNRPNEKLFF TGTGCCAGCAGCTTGGCCCGAAACAGACCTAATGAAAAACTGTTTTTT 16 - TRBJ1-4 TRBV5-6 -
CASKTGVSGANVLTF TGTGCCAGCAAAACAGGGGTCTCTGGGGCCAACGTCCTGACTTTC 15 - TRBJ2-6 TRBV7-3 TRBD1
CASSLGLDISYNEQFF TGTGCCAGCAGCTTGGGACTAGACATCTCCTACAATGAGCAGTTCTTC 16 once TRBJ2-1 TRBV5-4 -
CASSSWAGETQYF TGTGCCAGCAGTTCTTGGGCAGGAGAGACCCAGTACTTC 13 - TRBJ2-5 TRBV6-1 -
CASSLSDRGHLNTEAFF TGTGCCAGCAGCTTATCGGACAGGGGGCATTTGAACACTGAAGCTTTCTTT 17 few TRBJ1-1 TRBV7-6 TRBD1
CASGAPSRGSSNYGYTF TGTGCCAGTGGAGCCCCGAGTAGAGGATCCAGTAACTATGGCTACACCTTC 17 - TRBJ1-2 TRBV19 -
CASNVYSNQPQHF TGTGCCAGTAATGTGTATAGCAATCAGCCCCAGCATTTT 13 few TRBJ1-5 TRBV19 -
CAIRGQGYNEQFF TGTGCCATCAGAGGACAGGGTTACAATGAGCAGTTCTTC 13 - TRBJ2-1 TRBV10-3 TRBD1
CASSVVEQYF TGTGCCAGCAGTGTAGTCGAGCAGTACTTC 10 - TRBJ2-7 TRBV2 -
CASSFGNIQYF TGTGCCAGCAGCTTCGGAAACATTCAGTACTTC 11 - TRBJ2-4 TRBV7-8 -
CASSVSSGGPNTGELFF TGTGCCAGCAGCGTATCTAGCGGGGGGCCTAACACCGGGGAGCTGTTTTTT 17 - TRBJ2-2 TRBV9 TRBD2
CASSKLPGGGDGYTF TGTGCCAGCAGCAAGCTGCCAGGGGGCGGGGATGGCTACACCTTC 15 once TRBJ1-2 TRBV7-2 TRBD1
CASSPRTDTNYGYTF TGCGCCAGCAGCCCCCGGACAGATACTAACTATGGCTACACCTTC 15 - TRBJ1-2 TRBV5-1 -
CASSSGTVGETQYF TGTGCCAGCAGTTCCGGGACTGTTGGGGAGACCCAGTACTTC 14 - TRBJ2-5 TRBV11-3 -
CASSRDRVDGYTF TGTGCCAGTAGCCGGGACAGGGTCGATGGCTACACCTTC 13 - TRBJ1-2 TRBV19 TRBD1
CASSQDLGEGSGELFF TGCGCCAGTAGCCAAGATTTGGGGGAGGGCTCCGGGGAGCTGTTTTTT 16 - TRBJ2-2 TRBV4-1 TRBD2
CASRDRVNQPQHF TGTGCCAGCAGGGACAGGGTCAATCAGCCCCAGCATTTT 13 - TRBJ1-5 TRBV6-5 TRBD1
CASSQGTSNYGYTF TGCGCCAGCAGCCAAGGGACATCCAACTATGGCTACACCTTC 14 - TRBJ1-2 TRBV4-1 -
CASSPSEGETQYF TGTGCCAGCTCACCCTCGGAGGGAGAGACCCAGTACTTC 13 - TRBJ2-5 TRBV18 -
CASSGQGNTEAFF TGTGCCAGCAGCGGACAGGGGAACACTGAAGCTTTCTTT 13 - TRBJ1-1 TRBV7-3 TRBD1
CASRLENTGELFF TGTGCCAGTAGACTAGAGAACACCGGGGAGCTGTTTTTT 13 once TRBJ2-2 TRBV2 -
CASSLPTSGSSEQYF TGTGCCAGCAGCTTACCGACTAGCGGGAGTTCCGAGCAGTACTTC 15 few TRBJ2-7 TRBV7-9 TRBD2
CASRPLGASTDTQYF TGTGCCAGCAGGCCCCTGGGGGCTAGCACAGATACGCAGTATTTT 15 - TRBJ2-3 TRBV6-5 -
CASSDRGQETQYF TGTGCCAGCAGCGACAGGGGGCAAGAGACCCAGTACTTC 13 once TRBJ2-5 TRBV2 TRBD1
CAISLSGDTQYF TGTGCCATCAGCCTGAGCGGGGATACGCAGTATTTT 12 - TRBJ2-3 TRBV10-3 -
CASSPGQGTPGSYTF TGCGCCAGCAGTCCTGGACAGGGGACACCCGGTAGCTACACCTTC 15 - TRBJ1-2 TRBV4-3 TRBD1
CASSLVTSGSFYEQYF TGTGCCAGCAGCTTAGTAACTAGCGGGAGTTTCTACGAGCAGTACTTC 16 medium-sized TRBJ2-7 TRBV7-2 TRBD2
CASTDTLNQPQHF TGTGCCAGTACGGACACCCTCAATCAGCCCCAGCATTTT 13 - TRBJ1-5 TRBV19 -
CASSQETSGRFNEQFF TGCGCCAGCAGCCAAGAGACTAGCGGGAGATTCAATGAGCAGTTCTTC 16 once TRBJ2-1 TRBV4-1 TRBD2
CASSLSLSGSRRETQYF TGCGCCAGCAGCCTGAGCCTTAGCGGGAGTCGGCGTGAGACCCAGTACTTC 17 - TRBJ2-5 TRBV4-1 TRBD2
CASSQDNRGDSPLHF TGTGCCAGCAGCCAAGACAACAGGGGAGATTCACCCCTCCACTTT 15 - TRBJ1-6 TRBV4-2 TRBD1
CSADRANYGYTF TGCAGTGCGGACAGGGCAAACTATGGCTACACCTTC 12 - TRBJ1-2 TRBV29-1 TRBD1
CASSEIWDYCF TGTGCCAGCAGTGAAATATGGGACTACTGCTTC 11 few TRBJ1-2 TRBV6-1 -
CASSPRQGQTEAFF TGTGCCAGCAGCCCTCGACAGGGGCAGACTGAAGCTTTCTTT 14 - TRBJ1-1 TRBV9 TRBD1
CASSSQPGQGGGYTF TGTGCCAGCAGCTCACAACCGGGACAGGGAGGTGGCTACACCTTC 15 - TRBJ1-2 TRBV7-3 TRBD1
CASSGYLGTSDNIQYF TGTGCCAGCAGCGGCTACCTTGGGACAAGTGATAACATTCAGTACTTC 16 - TRBJ2-4 TRBV9 -
CASTGTSGRAPYNEQFF TGTGCCAGCACCGGGACTAGCGGGAGGGCCCCCTACAATGAGCAGTTCTTC 17 - TRBJ2-1 TRBV9 TRBD2
CASSLGQGPSYNEQFF TGCGCCAGCAGCTTGGGACAGGGACCCTCCTACAATGAGCAGTTCTTC 16 - TRBJ2-1 TRBV5-1 TRBD1
CASSERTGGDQPQHF TGTGCCAGCAGTGAACGGACAGGGGGCGATCAGCCCCAGCATTTT 15 - TRBJ1-5 TRBV2 TRBD1